This TCR beta chain originates from a study of control samples from healthy donors and cancer patients. CDR1 and CDR2 from the germline V gene are SEHNR and FQNEAQ (reference sequence). The V gene lost 5 bases and the J gene lost 4 bases, with 15 bases spanning the gap. CDR3 length equals 14 residues. Sequencing used immunoSEQ multiplex PCR; TCRdb keeps in-frame clones, though not all of them. Of approximately 140,000 clones detected, roughly 90% appear once; the ten largest clones hold 11%. The specimen was blood. V is TRBV7-9 and J is TRBJ2-7, with D perhaps TRBD1 or TRBD2 (5 bases each). This receptor was taken from a young man in good health. CDR3 DNA: TGTGCCAGCAGCCCGCCGGGACGGGAATACGAGCAGTACTTC. This translates into CASSPPGREYEQYF.